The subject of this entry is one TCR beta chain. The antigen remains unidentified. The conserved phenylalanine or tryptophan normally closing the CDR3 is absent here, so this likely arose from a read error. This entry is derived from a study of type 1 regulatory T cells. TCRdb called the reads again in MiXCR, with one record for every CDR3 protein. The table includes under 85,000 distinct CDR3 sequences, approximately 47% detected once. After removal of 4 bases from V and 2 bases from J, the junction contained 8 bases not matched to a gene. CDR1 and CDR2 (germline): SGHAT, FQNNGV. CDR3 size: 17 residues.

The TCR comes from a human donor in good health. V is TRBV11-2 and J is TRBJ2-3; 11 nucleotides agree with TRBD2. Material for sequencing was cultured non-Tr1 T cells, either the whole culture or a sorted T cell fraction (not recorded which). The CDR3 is CASSSYLLAGVTDTQYL. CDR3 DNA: TGTGCCAGCAGCTCCTACCTACTAGCGGGGGTCACAGATACGCAGTATCTT.